Described below is a single T cell receptor (beta chain) sequence and its context. What it recognizes is unknown. This entry belongs to a study of T cells in localized non-small cell lung cancer. Overall study findings and caveats: The highest T cell clonality was in uninvolved adjacent lung, above tumor.

Germline V lookup: CDR1 SGHRS, CDR2 YFSETQ. The CDR3 loop spans 13 amino acids. V lost 6 bases to trimming and J lost 5 bases; unmatched junction nucleotides: 6. TCRdb keeps only in-frame clones here, not all; method: immunoSEQ multiplex PCR. Among about 18,000 clones listed, approximately 82% were seen once. The TCR originated in a female donor over 55 with stage I lung adenocarcinoma. V gene TRBV5-1 combines with J gene TRBJ2-7; TRBD1 aligns across 9 bases. The sample here was peripheral blood, taken before any cancer treatment. The DNA of the CDR3 is TGCGCCAGCACTGAACAGGGGGCCAACGAGCAGTACTTC. Translation: CASTEQGANEQYF.